This T cell receptor beta chain was sequenced during a study of control samples from healthy donors and cancer patients. Sequencing used immunoSEQ multiplex PCR; TCRdb keeps in-frame clones, though not all of them. The table records 100,000 to 150,000 clones, 80% to 90% of them present only once. CDR3 size: 15 residues. The V segment lost 5 bases and the J segment 3 bases; nucleotides outside the gene matches: 4. The V gene's germline CDR1 is MNHEY and CDR2 SVGAGI. The chain links TRBV6-5 to TRBJ2-3; 11 bases align to TRBD1. The sequencing sample was made of blood. The TCR was taken from a man aged 60 to 69 in good health. CDR3 protein: CASSPGTGGTDTQYF. The CDR3 region has the DNA TGTGCCAGCAGTCCCGGGACAGGGGGGACAGATACGCAGTATTTT.